One and the same sample provided the 6 T cell receptor beta chains below, sequenced in a study of blood T cell repertoires in COVID-19. Sequencing was performed with immunoSEQ multiplex PCR; in TCRdb, only in-frame clones are kept and a portion is missing. The repertoire holds approximately 120,000 clones, with around 86% as singletons. The sequencing sample was made of peripheral blood. The receptors originated from a woman between 45 and 65 years old who had recovered from COVID-19.

The genes are TRBV2 and TRBJ1-4, with unresolved D. The CDR3 is 12 residues long. The V and J ends lost 8 bases and 6 bases respectively, with 10 bases between them. Germline V CDR1 and CDR2: SNHLY, FYNNEI. CDR3 nucleotide sequence: TGTGCCAGCGGTAGACTGCATGAAAAACTGTTTTTT. As protein: CASGRLHEKLFF.

J is TRBJ2-3 and V is TRBV3-1 (or the pseudogene TRBV3-2); TRBD2 aligns across 10 bases. This CDR3 is built from 14 residues. Germline loops: CDR1 LGHDT, CDR2 YNNKEL (reference sequence). The J segment lost 4 bases and the V segment lost 2 bases, leaving 0 bases of the junction unmatched. In DNA, the CDR3 is TGTGCCAGCAGCCAACTAGCGGGAGCAGATACGCAGTATTTT. It is translated as CASSQLAGADTQYF.

J is TRBJ1-2 and V is TRBV11-2; 7 bases agree with TRBD1. The CDR3 has 16 residues. Per germline, CDR1 SGHAT and CDR2 FQNNGV. V lost 4 bases and J lost 8; bases outside the gene matches: 16. In DNA form, the CDR3 reads TGTGCCAGCAGCTCCTTAGGTGGGCAATACAGGGGAGGCTACACCTTC. The encoded protein is CASSSLGGQYRGGYTF.

This sequence joins TRBV4-2 and TRBJ1-5, with D unclear. V gave up 1 base and J gave up 4 bases, with 14 bases separating them. The CDR3 loop spans 16 amino acids. Germline loops: CDR1 LGHNA, CDR2 YNFKEQ. CDR3 nucleotide sequence: TGTGCCAGCAGCCAAGGAAATTCACCGGTAAATCAGCCCCAGCATTTT. Translated: CASSQGNSPVNQPQHF.

The chain uses TRBV7-9 and TRBJ2-1; tentative D call: TRBD1 (5 bases). This CDR3 is 15 amino acids long. The V end lost 6 bases, the J end lost 3 bases, and 15 bases lay between the germline ends. Germline V gene data show CDR1 as SEHNR and CDR2 as FQNEAQ (reference sequence). This CDR3 reads CASSGWADSYNEQFF. In DNA form, the CDR3 reads TGTGCCAGCAGTGGGTGGGCTGACAGCTACAATGAGCAGTTCTTC. The whole variable domain, remainder taken from reference TRBV7-9 and TRBJ2-1, is DTGVSQNPRHKITKRGQNVTFRCDPISEHNRLYWYRQTLGQGPEFLTYFQNEAQLEKSRLLSDRFSAERPKGSFSTLEIQRTEQGDSAMYLCASSGWADSYNEQFFGPGTRLTVL.

The J gene is TRBJ1-2, the V gene TRBV27, with D tentatively TRBD1 (5 bases). From germline, CDR1 is MNHEY and CDR2 SMNVEV (reference sequence). The CDR3 is made up of 12 amino acids. Trimming shortened V by 3 bases and J by 7 bases, and 9 bases separated the two germline ends. CDR3 loop: CASSFWGGGYTF. The CDR3 DNA sequence: TGTGCCAGCAGTTTCTGGGGCGGTGGCTACACCTTC.